This T cell receptor beta chain came from a study of neoadjuvant anti-PD-1 for oral cavity cancer. As regards this clone: What it binds is unknown.

Using immunoSEQ multiplex PCR, the repertoire was profiled, and TCRdb retains in-frame clones only, with some absent. The repertoire holds around 62,000 clones, roughly 84% seen once, with 2% to 3% in the top ten. This CDR3 has 17 amino acids. V dropped 0 bases and J dropped 0 bases, with 10 bases sitting between them. The germline V gene encodes CDR1 SGDLS and CDR2 YYNGEE. These oral cavity squamous cell carcinomas were HPV-negative and locally advanced. General observations from the study: Pretreatment Treg/Th17 ratio correlated inversely with post-treatment tumor clonality. With a few patients per group, TCR findings need larger cohorts.

The chain recombines TRBV9 with TRBJ2-6; no reliable D call. The specimen was PBMCs, collected before nivolumab (anti-PD-1) treatment. The TCR comes from a person aged 40 to 85 with oral cavity squamous cell carcinoma. The CDR3 region has the DNA TGTGCCAGCAGCGTAGCTACCCTTGACTCTGGGGCCAACGTCCTGACTTTC. Its protein product is CASSVATLDSGANVLTF.